What follows are 27 T cell receptor beta chains derived from one specimen sequenced in a study of T cell responses to AZD1222 COVID-19 vaccine. Only in-frame clones appear in the TCRdb table, and some are missing; sequencing was by immunoSEQ multiplex PCR. This sample has approximately 94,000 clones, with 88% found just once. This sample comprised peripheral blood, obtained on day 0 of AZD1222 vaccination. These receptors all come from an adult in good health.

The rearrangement joins TRBV24-1 to TRBJ2-2; TRBD1 matches at 12 bases. The ends lost 6 bases at V and 4 bases at J; junction bases unmatched: 5. Germline CDR1 is KGHDR and CDR2 is SFDVKD. This CDR3 spans 16 amino acids. In DNA, the CDR3 is TGTGCCACCAGTTCCCGGGACAGGGGGCCCACCGGGGAGCTGTTTTTT. Translating it yields CATSSRDRGPTGELFF.

The J gene is TRBJ1-1, the V gene TRBV11-1, with TRBD1 matching 7 bases. Germline CDR1 is SGHAT and CDR2 is FQDESV (reference sequence). The V gene end was trimmed by 4 bases and the J gene end by 5 bases; junction bases not matched to a gene: 1. This CDR3 spans 12 amino acids. The CDR3 protein is CASSYRGTEAFF. The CDR3, as DNA: TGTGCCAGCAGCTACAGGGGAACTGAAGCTTTCTTT.

This sequence joins TRBV5-4 and TRBJ1-1; no reliable D call. This CDR3 comprises 14 residues. V gave up 4 bases and J gave up 0 bases, with 10 bases separating them. Germline CDR1 and CDR2: SGHNT and YYREEE (reference sequence). This chain's CDR3 is CASSILTVNTEAFF. The DNA of the CDR3 is TGTGCCAGCAGCATACTAACAGTGAACACTGAAGCTTTCTTT.

This clone came up a few times. The rearrangement joins TRBV2 to TRBJ2-1, with 7 bases fitting TRBD1. Per the germline V gene, CDR1 is SNHLY and CDR2 is FYNNEI. The trim removed 6 bases at V and 5 bases at J, leaving 4 bases unmatched. CDR3 length equals 13 residues. CDR3 nucleotide sequence: TGTGCCAGCAGCTGGACAGGACACAATGAGCAGTTCTTC. It specifies CASSWTGHNEQFF.

The chain is built from TRBV5-1 and TRBJ2-1; 9 bases are a match to TRBD2. Germline-derived CDR1 and CDR2 are SGHRS and YFSETQ. The CDR3 consists of 17 residues. V lost 4 bases to trimming and J lost 10 bases; unmatched junction nucleotides: 18. CDR3 loop: CASSTTPGLALYREQFF. CDR3 nucleotides: TGCGCCAGCAGCACAACTCCGGGACTAGCTCTCTACAGGGAGCAGTTCTTC. The full variable domain, completed using reference TRBV5-1 and TRBJ2-1, is KAGVTQTPRYLIKTRGQQVTLSCSPISGHRSVSWYQQTPGQGLQFLFEYFSETQRNKGNFPGRFSGRQFSNSRSEMNVSTLELGDSALYLCASSTTPGLALYREQFFGPGTRLTVL.

This clone has only one observation. The identical CDR3 is also encoded by other nucleotide sequences in the sample. This rearrangement joins TRBV30 to TRBJ1-1; TRBD1 agrees at 8 bases. Germline-derived CDR1 and CDR2 are GTSNPN and SVGIG (reference sequence). This CDR3 is built from 12 residues. Trimming at V came to 5 bases and at J to 4 bases, leaving 3 bases not matched to a gene. The CDR3 sequence: CAWSDRGTEAFF. For the CDR3, the DNA is TGTGCCTGGTCAGACAGGGGCACTGAAGCTTTCTTT.

This sequence joins TRBV9 and TRBJ2-5, with D possibly matching TRBD1 (6 bases). This CDR3 region has 13 residues. The ends were cut back, 3 bases at V and 7 bases at J, with 13 bases in the middle. The V gene's germline CDR1 is SGDLS and CDR2 YYNGEE. CDR3 sequence: CASSGQGSATQYF. The DNA of the CDR3 is TGTGCCAGCAGCGGTCAGGGGTCGGCGACCCAGTACTTC.

This clone was recorded only once. The chain links TRBV2 to TRBJ2-1, with 9 bases aligning to TRBD2. The V and J ends lost 6 bases and 10 bases, in that order; junction bases with no gene match: 13. Germline CDR1 SNHLY, CDR2 FYNNEI. There are 15 residues in the CDR3. CDR3: CASSPSGVGLGEQFF. CDR3 DNA sequence: TGTGCCAGCAGCCCTAGCGGGGTTGGGTTAGGGGAGCAGTTCTTC.

The chain has TRBV6-2 or TRBV6-3 and TRBJ2-1; tentatively, D is TRBD1 (6 bases). Trimming cost V 2 bases and J 5 bases, with 13 bases left between them. In germline, CDR1 is MNHEY, CDR2 SVGEGT. The CDR3 is 15 amino acids. As DNA, the CDR3 is TGTGCCAGCAGTTACGGGGACATGGCCCACAATGAGCAGTTCTTC. Translating gives CASSYGDMAHNEQFF.

In DNA form, the CDR3 reads TGTGCCAGCAGTTACCGCCAGAACTATGGCTACACCTTC. Protein sequence: CASSYRQNYGYTF. This chain joins TRBV6-5 and TRBJ1-2; D not certain. V was cut by 2 bases and J by 2 bases, with 6 bases left in between. Germline V CDR1 and CDR2: MNHEY, SVGAGI. The CDR3 extends over 13 amino acids.

This clone occurred a few times. The V and J genes are TRBV18 and TRBJ2-5, with D uncertain. With 0 bases removed from V and 3 bases from J, the gap between germline ends came to 11 bases. CDR1 is KGHSH and CDR2 is LQKENI in the germline V gene. The CDR3 spans 15 residues. DNA for the CDR3: TGTGCCAGCTCACCACCGGGCAGGTTTGAAGAGACCCAGTACTTC. This translates into CASSPPGRFEETQYF.

This chain uses TRBV12-3 or TRBV12-4 with TRBJ1-4; D unclear. Trimming took 8 bases from V and 8 from J, leaving 12 bases between them. The CDR3 runs to 12 residues. DNA of the CDR3: TGTGCCAGCCAAAACTCCATCGAAAAACTGTTTTTT. Its protein is CASQNSIEKLFF.

The rearrangement joins TRBV4-3 to TRBJ2-3, with 11 positions matching TRBD2. Trimming took 2 bases from V and 4 from J; bases not matched to a gene: 5. Per the germline V gene, CDR1 is LGHNA and CDR2 is YSLEER. The CDR3 has 16 residues. CDR3 nucleotides: TGCGCCAGCAGCCAACAACTAGCGGGAGAAGCAGATACGCAGTATTTT. Encoded protein: CASSQQLAGEADTQYF.

This clone was counted a few times. The chain has TRBV2 and TRBJ1-1; 11 bases are shared with TRBD1. The CDR3 sequence is 14 residues long. The V gene's germline CDR1 is SNHLY and CDR2 FYNNEI. V shed 3 bases and J 5 bases; nucleotides not matched to a gene: 2. CDR3 amino acids: CASSDGQGATEAFF. CDR3 in DNA: TGTGCCAGCAGTGACGGACAGGGGGCGACTGAAGCTTTCTTT. The full variable domain, completed using reference TRBV2 and TRBJ1-1, is EPEVTQTPSHQVTQMGQEVILRCVPISNHLYFYWYRQILGQKVEFLVSFYNNEISEKSEIFDDQFSVERPDGSNFTLKIRSTKLEDSAMYFCASSDGQGATEAFFGQGTRLTVV.

The chain joins TRBV27 to TRBJ2-7; TRBD1 matches 7 bases. This CDR3 contains 14 residues. In germline, CDR1 is MNHEY, CDR2 SMNVEV (reference sequence). The V segment lost 4 bases and the J segment 11 bases; nucleotides outside the gene matches: 14. CDR3 DNA: TGTGCCAGCAGTTCGGGACAGCACATCCAGATGAAGTACTTC. Encoded protein: CASSSGQHIQMKYF.

V usage is TRBV15 and J usage is TRBJ2-2; 8 bases fit TRBD1. V shed 4 bases and J 9 bases; nucleotides not matched to a gene: 4. The germline CDR1 and CDR2 sequences are LNHNV and YYDKDF (reference sequence). This CDR3 contains 13 residues. The CDR3 region is CATSMPGGRELFF. CDR3 DNA: TGTGCCACCAGCATGCCAGGGGGCCGGGAGCTGTTTTTT. Based on the CDR3 plus reference TRBV15 and TRBJ2-2, the full variable domain is DAMVIQNPRYQVTQFGKPVTLSCSQTLNHNVMYWYQQKSSQAPKLLFHYYDKDFNNEADTPDNFQSRRPNTSFCFLDIRSPGLGDTAMYLCATSMPGGRELFFGEGSRLTVL.

The rearrangement links TRBV19 to TRBJ1-4; D gene uncertain. Germline values: CDR1 LNHDA, CDR2 SQIVND (reference sequence). This CDR3 spans 14 amino acids. Trimming took 3 bases from V and 0 from J, leaving 5 bases between them. The CDR3: CASSITATNEKLFF. CDR3 coding DNA: TGTGCCAGTAGTATCACCGCAACTAATGAAAAACTGTTTTTT.

The chain combines TRBV5-1 with TRBJ2-4, with D unresolved. Trimming removed 7 bases at V and 0 bases at J, with 11 bases between. The CDR3 is 14 amino acids. The germline V gene has CDR1 SGHRS and CDR2 YFSETQ. The CDR3 nucleotides are TGCGCCAGCCGCGCAGATCTAGCCAAAAACATTCAGTACTTC. Encoded protein: CASRADLAKNIQYF.

V and J are TRBV28 and TRBJ1-1; D perhaps matches TRBD1 (6 bases). V was clipped by 2 bases and J by 1 base, with 14 bases between them. CDR3 length: 16 residues. Germline assignment: CDR1 MDHEN and CDR2 SYDVKM. CDR3 sequence (DNA): TGTGCCAGCAGTTTAGGGCCCCAAGGGGGGAACACTGAAGCTTTCTTT. Its translation: CASSLGPQGGNTEAFF.

This chain uses TRBV4-2 with TRBJ1-4, with D unresolved. The germline gives CDR1 LGHNA, CDR2 YNFKEQ. V lost 1 base and J 7 bases, leaving 7 bases between the germline ends. The CDR3 spans 13 residues. This CDR3 reads CASSQGGGEKLFF. DNA for the CDR3: TGTGCCAGCAGCCAAGGTGGAGGTGAAAAACTGTTTTTT.

With respect to this clone: One end of the junction does not line up with germline, which may come from a read error. The chain employs TRBV2 and TRBJ2-7; D gene uncertain. In germline, CDR1 is SNHLY, CDR2 FYNNEI. The CDR3 runs to 12 residues. This chain's CDR3 is CASSPAPSSMCF. The CDR3 coding sequence is TGTGCCAGCAGTCCTGCTCCCAGCTCGATGTGCTTC.

The J gene is TRBJ1-2, the V gene TRBV2, with a tentative D call TRBD1 (6 bases). V gave up 10 bases and J gave up 7 bases, with 22 bases separating them. CDR1 is SNHLY, CDR2 FYNNEI, per germline. The CDR3 extends over 14 amino acids. CDR3 DNA: TGTGCCAACCGGGACAAAAGCCTCTTAAGTGGCTACACCTTC. Translating it yields CANRDKSLLSGYTF.

CDR3 loop: CASSGRDTVNTEAFF. The DNA for the CDR3 is TGCGCCAGCAGCGGGCGGGACACGGTGAACACTGAAGCTTTCTTT. The rearrangement links TRBV5-1 to TRBJ1-1; a possible D gene is TRBD1 (6 bases). Germline CDR1 SGHRS, CDR2 YFSETQ. The CDR3 has 15 amino acids. Trimming shortened V by 4 bases and J by 0 bases, and 13 bases separated the two germline ends.

This clone was counted only a few times. The rearrangement joins TRBV5-1 to TRBJ1-3; D remains ambiguous. Germline CDR1 and CDR2: SGHRS and YFSETQ. The germline V and J ends were trimmed by 4 bases and 4 bases, with 18 bases remaining between them. CDR3 size: 16 residues. The CDR3: CASSDGLGSGGNTIYF. Written as DNA, the CDR3 is TGCGCCAGCAGCGATGGTTTGGGCTCTGGGGGAAACACCATATATTTT. Using reference TRBV5-1 and TRBJ1-3 for the parts outside the CDR3, the full variable domain is KAGVTQTPRYLIKTRGQQVTLSCSPISGHRSVSWYQQTPGQGLQFLFEYFSETQRNKGNFPGRFSGRQFSNSRSEMNVSTLELGDSALYLCASSDGLGSGGNTIYFGEGSWLTVV.

The rearrangement joins TRBV2 to TRBJ1-6; D possibly corresponds to TRBD1 (6 bases). The CDR3 length is 18 residues. CDR1 and CDR2 from the germline V gene are SNHLY and FYNNEI. V was shortened by 0 bases and J by 7 bases, with 19 bases between the two germline ends. The CDR3: CASSEAFSRTVSNSPLHF. In nucleotides, the CDR3 is TGTGCCAGCAGTGAAGCTTTTTCAAGGACAGTGAGCAATTCACCCCTCCACTTT. The full variable domain, rest sourced from reference TRBV2 and TRBJ1-6, is EPEVTQTPSHQVTQMGQEVILRCVPISNHLYFYWYRQILGQKVEFLVSFYNNEISEKSEIFDDQFSVERPDGSNFTLKIRSTKLEDSAMYFCASSEAFSRTVSNSPLHFGNGTRLTVT.

This clone was observed a single time. V gene TRBV11-3 combines with J gene TRBJ2-1; 12 bases are a match to TRBD2. This CDR3 region has 16 residues. The germline V gene has CDR1 SGHNT and CDR2 YENEEA. J gave up 7 bases and V 6 bases, and 10 bases lay outside the gene matches. Here the CDR3 reads CASSQGVTSGRNEQFF. In DNA form, the CDR3 reads TGTGCCAGCAGTCAGGGTGTGACTAGCGGGAGAAATGAGCAGTTCTTC.

The table lists this clone with a count of one. The chain recombines TRBV7-2 with TRBJ2-5; D might be TRBD1 or TRBD2, each matching 7 bases. Germline CDR1 reads SGHTA; CDR2 reads FQGNSA. V lost 4 bases and J lost 0, with 21 bases in between. This CDR3 comprises 18 residues. The DNA for the CDR3 is TGTGCCAGCAGCTCAACACAGGGGAGGGGGCCGTACCAAGAGACCCAGTACTTC. This codes for CASSSTQGRGPYQETQYF.